This T cell receptor beta chain was recorded in a study of Graves' ophthalmopathy and Graves' hyperthyroidism. Study-wide background: The authors collected peripheral blood at initial diagnosis, before any treatment. General study points: Blood was where most expanded thyroid clonotypes above 0.001 frequency also turned up.

A note on this clonotype: Its antigen is unknown.

The V and J ends lost 8 bases and 0 bases respectively, with 17 bases between them. Per the germline V gene, CDR1 is SEHNR and CDR2 is FQNEAQ (reference sequence). The CDR3 spans 15 residues. Other autoimmune diseases, uncontrolled infections, pregnancy and lactation each led to patient exclusion. PBMCs were obtained from 10 ml of fresh peripheral blood. RNA transcripts were the template, and TCR beta CDR3 regions were amplified from them. RT-PCR with HTBI primers came first, then second-round multiplex PCR. One entry per CDR3 protein, called by TCRdb with MiXCR from the multiplex PCR reads. The table includes about 740,000 distinct CDR3 sequences, 40% detected once.

The V gene is TRBV7-9, the J gene TRBJ2-7, with no clear D. Sequenced: peripheral blood. This clonotype was obtained from an adult man with Graves' ophthalmopathy. The CDR3 region is CASGLVQSSSYEQYF. In DNA, the CDR3 is TGTGCCAGCGGGCTGGTCCAGTCGAGCTCCTACGAGCAGTACTTC.